The 30 T cell receptor beta chains below were found in one sample sequenced in a study of human T cells and chemical hapten exposure. Indicated time point: patch test 2, 6 weeks after DPC sensitization. The treatment is: therapeutic diphenylcyclopropenone sensitization with weekly scalp DPC. MiXCR was run by TCRdb on the RACE reads, yielding one entry per CDR3 protein. The repertoire holds tens of thousands of distinct CDR3 sequences, around 8.8% seen once, with roughly 3% in the top ten. The material was whole blood, obtained in connection with sensitization to the hapten diphenylcyclopropenone (DPC). The receptor source for this set is a woman aged 45-65 years with alopecia areata. Some clones in this sample may be carry-over from other donors' samples.

This clonotype has only a few counts. The V gene is TRBV11-3, the J gene TRBJ2-7, with D unresolved. The V gene's germline CDR1 is SGHNT and CDR2 YENEEA. This CDR3 comprises 13 residues. Trimming stripped 4 bases from V and 5 bases from J, with 12 bases between. The CDR3 loop is CASSSSDRDEQYF. The CDR3 DNA is TGTGCCAGCAGCTCGTCCGACCGGGACGAGCAGTACTTC.

The sample holds many counts of this clonotype. The rearrangement links TRBV12-3 or TRBV12-4 to TRBJ2-7; D possibly corresponds to TRBD1 (6 bases). The ends were cut back, 7 bases at V and 1 base at J, with 11 bases in the middle. The CDR3 totals 13 residues. The CDR3 DNA reads as TGTGCCAGCACTACAGACAGGTCCTACGAGCAGTACTTC. Amino acids: CASTTDRSYEQYF.

This clonotype was seen at least ten times. The rearrangement links TRBV4-3 to TRBJ1-5; D remains ambiguous. Germline CDR1 LGHNA, CDR2 YSLEER. The V end was cut by 4 bases, the J end by 1 base, with 11 bases between. The CDR3 spans 15 residues. The CDR3 here is CASSLTRLSNQPQHF. The CDR3 nucleotides read TGCGCCAGCAGCCTCACGCGACTGAGCAATCAGCCCCAGCATTTT.

About this clonotype: A much larger clonotype is one base distant, so this may be a read error. The rearrangement uses TRBV12-3 or TRBV12-4 and TRBJ2-6; D may be TRBD1 (5 bases). The CDR3 is 15 residues long. CDR3 sequence reads: CASSLRQTGTNVLTF. As DNA, the CDR3 is TGTGCCAGCAGTTTGAGACAGACTGGGACCAACGTCCTGACTTTC.

V is TRBV5-1 and J is TRBJ2-3, with a tentative D call TRBD2 (6 bases). The CDR3 length is 16 residues. Germline V gene sequence: CDR1 SGHRS, CDR2 YFSETQ. V lost 1 base to trimming and J lost 0 bases, with 12 bases between them. The CDR3 region has the DNA TGCGCCAGCAGCTTGTATCTAGCGCCCAGCACAGATACGCAGTATTTT. Protein product: CASSLYLAPSTDTQYF.

The chain recombines TRBV12-3 or TRBV12-4 with TRBJ2-2, with TRBD1 as a possible D gene (5 bases). V lost 1 base, J lost 4 bases, and 10 bases lay in between. CDR3 length: 15 amino acids. This CDR3 reads CASSLGGASTGELFF. The CDR3 DNA sequence: TGTGCCAGCAGTTTAGGTGGGGCGAGCACCGGGGAGCTGTTTTTT.

This clonotype was picked up many times. The chain uses TRBV20-1 and TRBJ1-1; D is ambiguous. The V end lost 3 bases, the J end lost 3 bases, and 14 bases lay between the germline ends. This CDR3 region has 14 residues. Germline V gene lookup returns CDR1 DFQATT and CDR2 SNEGSKA (reference sequence). The CDR3 is CSASSPSRDTEAFF. CDR3 DNA: TGCAGTGCTAGTAGTCCCTCCCGGGACACTGAAGCTTTCTTT.

This clonotype was counted a few times. The chain has TRBV7-2 and TRBJ2-3; D is unclear. V lost 10 bases and J 1 base, leaving 15 bases between the germline ends. The CDR3 runs 14 residues. Germline loops: CDR1 SGHTA, CDR2 FQGNSA. For the CDR3, the DNA is TGTGCCACCTCAAACCGACCCCGCACAGATACGCAGTATTTT. Its protein product is CATSNRPRTDTQYF.

The rearrangement links TRBV12-3 or TRBV12-4 to TRBJ1-2, with D maybe TRBD1 (6 bases). This CDR3 comprises 15 residues. V was cut by 5 bases and J by 4 bases, with 17 bases left in between. The CDR3 region is CASSPEDRLGYGYTF. The CDR3 DNA reads as TGTGCCAGCAGTCCAGAGGACAGATTGGGCTATGGCTACACCTTC.

This clonotype appeared many times. The V call is TRBV19, the J call TRBJ1-2; D gene ambiguous. Germline V lookup: CDR1 LNHDA, CDR2 SQIVND (reference sequence). The germline V and J ends were trimmed by 3 bases and 8 bases, with 16 bases remaining between them. The CDR3 totals 14 residues. CDR3 in amino acids: CASSMVGEAAGYTF. CDR3 nucleotides: TGTGCCAGTAGTATGGTTGGGGAAGCCGCGGGCTACACCTTC. Full variable domain (rest looked up from reference TRBV19 and TRBJ1-2): DGGITQSPKYLFRKEGQNVTLSCEQNLNHDAMYWYRQDPGQGLRLIYYSQIVNDFQKGDIAEGYSVSREKKESFPLTVTSAQKNPTAFYLCASSMVGEAAGYTFGSGTRLTVV.

At least ten counts were recorded for this clonotype. The genes are TRBV20-1 and TRBJ1-6, with D perhaps TRBD1 (6 bases). The ends were cut back, 7 bases at V and 1 base at J, with 14 bases in the middle. Germline V gene sequence: CDR1 DFQATT, CDR2 SNEGSKA (reference sequence). The CDR3 is made up of 15 amino acids. The CDR3 protein is CSVGRGNSYNSPLHF. The CDR3 bases are TGCAGTGTCGGCAGGGGAAATTCCTATAATTCACCCCTCCACTTT.

The chain links TRBV5-1 to TRBJ1-1, with 11 bases identical to TRBD1. The V and J ends lost 3 bases and 7 bases, in that order; junction bases with no gene match: 5. This CDR3 region has 14 residues. Germline CDR1 and CDR2: SGHRS and YFSETQ. The CDR3 region has the DNA TGCGCCAGCAGCTCCGGGGACAGGGGGTTTGAAGCTTTCTTT. Protein sequence: CASSSGDRGFEAFF.

The chain recombines TRBV4-3 with TRBJ2-1, with 13 nucleotides matching TRBD2. J was trimmed by 5 bases and V by 2 bases; bases with no gene match: 6. Germline-derived CDR1 and CDR2 are LGHNA and YSLEER. The CDR3 is 17 amino acids. As DNA, the CDR3 is TGCGCCAGCAGCCAACTCGGACTAGCGGGAGTGGACAATGAGCAGTTCTTC. This sequence encodes CASSQLGLAGVDNEQFF.

The sample holds a few counts of this clonotype. This chain links TRBV20-1 with TRBJ2-3, with TRBD2 matching over 9 bases. The junction had 7 bases not matched to a gene; V was cut back by 4 bases and J by 2 bases. The CDR3 length is 15 residues. CDR1 is DFQATT and CDR2 is SNEGSKA in the germline V gene (reference sequence). CDR3 DNA: TGCAGTGCTATATCAGCGGGAGGAACCACAGATACGCAGTATTTT. Protein product: CSAISAGGTTDTQYF.

The table lists this clonotype with a few counts. The rearrangement uses TRBV10-2 and TRBJ2-7, with TRBD1 identical over 7 bases. With V trimmed by 6 bases and J by 0 bases, 11 bases remained unmatched. The CDR3 sequence is 16 residues long. Germline CDR1 WSHSY, CDR2 SAAADI. The CDR3 spells CASSDPGQQRSYEQYF. The CDR3 DNA follows: TGCGCCAGCAGCGACCCGGGACAGCAACGCTCCTACGAGCAGTACTTC.

There are a few counts of this clonotype. CDR3 DNA sequence: TGCGCCAGCAGCCCCACCACGGACAGGGCCGAGCAGTACTTC. Translating gives CASSPTTDRAEQYF. The J gene is TRBJ2-7, the V gene TRBV4-1, with 8 bases fitting TRBD1. After removal of 4 bases from V and 6 bases from J, the junction contained 8 bases not matched to a gene. The CDR3 consists of 14 residues. From germline, CDR1 is MGHRA and CDR2 YSYEKL.

The chain carries TRBV10-3 and TRBJ2-7, with 8 positions matching TRBD1. CDR3 length equals 14 residues. Trimming removed 4 bases from V and 3 bases from J; junction bases left unmatched: 5. From germline, CDR1 is ENHRY and CDR2 SYGVKD. The CDR3: CAISGAGGLYEQYF. CDR3 nucleotide sequence: TGTGCCATCAGTGGGGCAGGGGGCCTCTACGAGCAGTACTTC.

This clonotype was counted between two and nine times. V usage is TRBV11-1 and J usage is TRBJ1-5; 7 bases line up with TRBD1. The CDR3 covers 18 residues. V trimming: 9 bases; J trimming: 0 bases; junction bases outside the gene matches: 17. Germline loops: CDR1 SGHAT, CDR2 FQDESV (reference sequence). In DNA form, the CDR3 reads TGTGCCAGGACAGAGATGGACAGGTCACGACTTAGCAATCAGCCCCAGCATTTT. Encoded protein: CARTEMDRSRLSNQPQHF.

The chain employs TRBV20-1 and TRBJ2-7; D is possibly TRBD2 (5 bases). V lost 6 bases, J lost 4 bases, and 19 bases lay in between. The CDR3 is 14 residues long. Germline V gives CDR1 DFQATT, CDR2 SNEGSKA (reference sequence). The CDR3 DNA follows: TGCAGTGCACTTGAGGCGGCGCGAGGGTACGAGCAGTACTTC. The encoded protein is CSALEAARGYEQYF.

The V gene is TRBV29-1, the J gene TRBJ1-3; D is unclear. V was clipped by 2 bases and J by 2 bases, with 7 bases between them. Looked up from germline, CDR1 is SQVTM and CDR2 is ANQGSEA. This CDR3 is built from 13 residues. The CDR3 DNA follows: TGCAGCGTTGAATGGGGAGCTGGAAACACCATATATTTT. Protein sequence: CSVEWGAGNTIYF.

This clonotype was recorded a few times. The gene calls are TRBV29-1 and TRBJ1-1, with unresolved D. Germline loops: CDR1 SQVTM, CDR2 ANQGSEA. This CDR3 region has 10 residues. V was trimmed by 3 bases and J by 6 bases, leaving 5 bases between them. The CDR3 DNA follows: TGCAGCGTTGACTACCCTGAAGCTTTCTTT. Protein product: CSVDYPEAFF.

As concerns this clonotype: A much larger clone differs by one base, so this may be a read error. The chain has TRBV4-3 and TRBJ1-4; the D is unclear. The germline gives CDR1 LGHNA, CDR2 YSLEER. The CDR3 sequence is 15 residues long. CDR3 bases: TGCGTCAGCAGCCAAGGGTCCGCAACTAATGAAAAACTGTTTTTT. Translating it yields CVSSQGSATNEKLFF.

In its sample, this clonotype was seen a few times. The V gene is TRBV20-1, the J gene TRBJ1-1; D remains ambiguous. The CDR3 runs to 14 residues. Trimming removed 0 bases from V and 2 bases from J, with 10 bases in between. From germline, CDR1 is DFQATT and CDR2 SNEGSKA (reference sequence). The CDR3 DNA follows: TGCAGTGCTAGAGATTCGATCAGCAACACTGAAGCTTTCTTT. It codes for CSARDSISNTEAFF.

This clonotype occurred many times. The J gene is TRBJ2-3, the V gene TRBV7-2; D uncertain. Germline V gene lookup returns CDR1 SGHTA and CDR2 FQGNSA. With 5 bases removed from V and 1 base from J, the gap between germline ends came to 7 bases. CDR3 size: 13 residues. The CDR3 region has the DNA TGTGCCAGCAGCCTCCTTCGCACAGATACGCAGTATTTT. The encoded protein is CASSLLRTDTQYF.

V usage is TRBV24-1 and J usage is TRBJ1-5, with D perhaps matching TRBD1 (6 bases). V was shortened by 12 bases and J by 4 bases, with 15 bases between the two germline ends. CDR1 is KGHDR, CDR2 SFDVKD, per germline. The CDR3 totals 13 residues. The CDR3 loop is CASRGAGNQPQHF. The CDR3 DNA reads TGTGCCTCCCGGGGGGCCGGGAATCAGCCCCAGCATTTT.

The chain recombines TRBV3-1 with TRBJ1-5; 7 bases map to TRBD1. CDR1 is LGHDT and CDR2 is YNNKEL in the germline V gene (reference sequence). V gave up 4 bases and J gave up 0 bases; unmatched junction bases: 6. CDR3 length: 16 amino acids. The CDR3 region is CASSPGTEDSNQPQHF. Written as DNA, the CDR3 is TGTGCCAGCAGCCCCGGGACAGAAGATAGCAATCAGCCCCAGCATTTT.

This clonotype was recorded many times. J is TRBJ2-3 and V is TRBV5-4; 14 bases align to TRBD2. This CDR3 contains 16 residues. CDR1 is SGHNT and CDR2 is YYREEE in the germline V gene (reference sequence). Trimming removed 5 bases from V and 2 bases from J; junction bases left unmatched: 4. The CDR3 loop is CASRGLAGDVTDTQYF. The CDR3 coding sequence is TGTGCCAGCAGGGGACTAGCGGGAGATGTCACAGATACGCAGTATTTT.

This clonotype was observed many times. CDR3 coding DNA: TGCAGCGCGGGGACAGGGAACACTGAAGCTTTCTTT. Its protein product is CSAGTGNTEAFF. The V call is TRBV29-1, the J call TRBJ1-1, with 8 bases fitting TRBD1. CDR3 length: 12 amino acids. V lost 7 bases to trimming and J lost 1 base; unmatched junction nucleotides: 2. CDR1 is SQVTM, CDR2 ANQGSEA, per germline.

The chain is built from TRBV5-1 and TRBJ2-5, with 8 bases identical to TRBD2. Looked up from germline, CDR1 is SGHRS and CDR2 is YFSETQ. The CDR3 has 15 residues. The junction had 6 bases not matched to a gene; V was cut back by 4 bases and J by 1 base. The CDR3 DNA follows: TGCGCCAGCAGCAGGCAAGGACTAGCCCAAGAGACCCAGTACTTC. It translates to CASSRQGLAQETQYF.

At least ten counts were recorded for this clonotype. V gene TRBV27 combines with J gene TRBJ1-2; D not resolved. CDR1 is MNHEY, CDR2 SMNVEV, per germline (reference sequence). Trimming removed 3 bases at V and 0 bases at J, with 11 bases between. CDR3 length equals 15 residues. CDR3 nucleotides: TGTGCCAGCAGTTTGGTCATGGGAGCTAACTATGGCTACACCTTC. It codes for CASSLVMGANYGYTF.